A selection of T cell receptor beta chains follows, all from one sample in a study of shared clonotypes between healthy human individuals. Some clones are missing from TCRdb's copy, which holds only in-frame ones; the method was immunoSEQ multiplex PCR. In the table there are approximately 1.9 million clones, 93% of which are singletons. Sequencing used naive CD8+ T cells from PBMCs. The receptors stem from a man aged 18 to 29 in good health. Some clones in this sample may be carry-over from other donors' samples. Both conserved end residues are part of each CDR3. D genes are given only for firm matches. A row's size may be missing; if present it is once, few, many or a size class.

CDR3aa: CAITSGIRNTGELFF
CDR3nt: TGTGCCATCACCTCAGGGATCCGGAACACCGGGGAGCTGTTTTTT
v_gene: TRBV10-3
abundance: -
d_gene: -
j_gene: TRBJ2-2
len: 15

CDR3aa: CASSLERTSTDTQYF
CDR3nt: TGTGCCAGCAGCTTAGAGCGAACTAGCACAGATACGCAGTATTTT
v_gene: TRBV11-1
abundance: -
d_gene: -
j_gene: TRBJ2-3
len: 15

CDR3aa: CASSPPAGQGSYEQYF
CDR3nt: TGTGCCAGCAGTCCGCCCGCGGGACAGGGGTCCTACGAGCAGTACTTC
v_gene: TRBV28
abundance: once
d_gene: TRBD1
j_gene: TRBJ2-7
len: 16

CDR3aa: CASSSPVAGPSSGSYEQYF
CDR3nt: TGTGCCAGCAGTTCCCCCGTGGCGGGCCCCTCGTCTGGGTCCTACGAGCAGTACTTC
v_gene: TRBV28
abundance: -
d_gene: -
j_gene: TRBJ2-7
len: 19

CDR3aa: CASSEGLNTEAFF
CDR3nt: TGTGCCAGCAGTGAAGGTCTGAACACTGAAGCTTTCTTT
v_gene: TRBV6-1
abundance: -
d_gene: -
j_gene: TRBJ1-1
len: 13

CDR3aa: CASSSGTGVGYTF
CDR3nt: TGTGCCAGCAGCTCTGGCACAGGGGTTGGCTACACCTTC
v_gene: TRBV13
abundance: -
d_gene: TRBD1
j_gene: TRBJ1-2
len: 13

CDR3aa: CASSVARGGEQYF
CDR3nt: TGTGCCAGCAGCGTAGCCCGGGGAGGCGAGCAGTACTTC
v_gene: TRBV9
abundance: once
d_gene: -
j_gene: TRBJ2-7
len: 13

CDR3aa: CASSLPAGASTDTQYF
CDR3nt: TGTGCCAGCAGTTTACCAGCGGGAGCGAGCACAGATACGCAGTATTTT
v_gene: TRBV28
abundance: once
d_gene: TRBD2
j_gene: TRBJ2-3
len: 16

CDR3aa: CASKQGGYSNQPQHF
CDR3nt: TGTGCCAGCAAACAGGGAGGTTATAGCAATCAGCCCCAGCATTTT
v_gene: TRBV6-5
abundance: once
d_gene: -
j_gene: TRBJ1-5
len: 15

CDR3aa: CASSEVVSVEGDTEAFF
CDR3nt: TGTGCCAGCAGTGAAGTCGTTTCGGTGGAGGGGGACACTGAAGCTTTCTTT
v_gene: TRBV6-1
abundance: -
d_gene: -
j_gene: TRBJ1-1
len: 17

CDR3aa: CAENDGYGYTF
CDR3nt: TGTGCCGAGAACGACGGTTATGGCTACACCTTC
v_gene: TRBV6-1
abundance: -
d_gene: -
j_gene: TRBJ1-2
len: 11

CDR3aa: CASSGSSGRAVAYEQYF
CDR3nt: TGCGCCAGCAGCGGGTCTAGCGGGAGGGCCGTGGCCTACGAGCAGTACTTC
v_gene: TRBV5-1
abundance: -
d_gene: TRBD2
j_gene: TRBJ2-7
len: 17

CDR3aa: CAPRLSGRVKDTQYF
CDR3nt: TGTGCCCCCCGTCTCAGTGGGAGGGTGAAAGATACGCAGTATTTT
v_gene: TRBV28
abundance: -
d_gene: TRBD2
j_gene: TRBJ2-3
len: 15

CDR3aa: CASSLWGDSNQPQHF
CDR3nt: TGTGCCAGCAGCTTATGGGGGGACAGCAATCAGCCCCAGCATTTT
v_gene: TRBV7-2
abundance: -
d_gene: -
j_gene: TRBJ1-5
len: 15

CDR3aa: CASSPRGIYNEQFF
CDR3nt: TGTGCCAGCAGCCCAAGGGGGATCTACAATGAGCAGTTCTTC
v_gene: TRBV7-9
abundance: -
d_gene: -
j_gene: TRBJ2-1
len: 14

CDR3aa: CASVTTWGNSPLHF
CDR3nt: TGTGCCAGCGTAACTACCTGGGGGAATTCACCCCTCCACTTT
v_gene: TRBV28
abundance: -
d_gene: -
j_gene: TRBJ1-6
len: 14

CDR3aa: CASSQGVGTNSNQPQHF
CDR3nt: TGCGCCAGCAGCCAAGGAGTCGGAACCAATAGCAATCAGCCCCAGCATTTT
v_gene: TRBV4-3
abundance: -
d_gene: -
j_gene: TRBJ1-5
len: 17

CDR3aa: CASSQEFQGNYGYTF
CDR3nt: TGCGCCAGCAGCCAAGAGTTTCAGGGGAACTATGGCTACACCTTC
v_gene: TRBV4-3
abundance: -
d_gene: -
j_gene: TRBJ1-2
len: 15

CDR3aa: CASSLAQGLRNIQYF
CDR3nt: TGTGCCAGCAGTTTAGCACAGGGTTTGAGAAACATTCAGTACTTC
v_gene: TRBV28
abundance: -
d_gene: -
j_gene: TRBJ2-4
len: 15

CDR3aa: CSAAWGHEQYF
CDR3nt: TGCAGCGCTGCCTGGGGACACGAGCAGTACTTC
v_gene: TRBV29-1
abundance: -
d_gene: -
j_gene: TRBJ2-7
len: 11

CDR3aa: CASSQDRTSFETQYF
CDR3nt: TGTGCCAGCAGCCAAGATCGCACTAGCTTTGAGACCCAGTACTTC
v_gene: TRBV14
abundance: -
d_gene: -
j_gene: TRBJ2-5
len: 15

CDR3aa: CASSFTERQGIYNEQFF
CDR3nt: TGTGCCAGCAGCTTTACCGAACGCCAGGGGATCTACAATGAGCAGTTCTTC
v_gene: TRBV7-9
abundance: -
d_gene: -
j_gene: TRBJ2-1
len: 17

CDR3aa: CASSLAAAEQYF
CDR3nt: TGTGCCAGCAGCTTAGCGGCAGCCGAGCAGTACTTC
v_gene: TRBV7-9
abundance: -
d_gene: -
j_gene: TRBJ2-7
len: 12

CDR3aa: CASSAGMSYEQYF
CDR3nt: TGTGCCAGCAGTGCCGGGATGAGCTACGAGCAGTACTTC
v_gene: TRBV27
abundance: -
d_gene: -
j_gene: TRBJ2-7
len: 13

CDR3aa: CASNPHISNDEQFF
CDR3nt: TGCGCCAGCAACCCCCATATTAGCAACGATGAGCAGTTCTTC
v_gene: TRBV4-1
abundance: -
d_gene: -
j_gene: TRBJ2-1
len: 14

CDR3aa: CASSAAPGAKNIQYF
CDR3nt: TGTGCCAGCAGCGCCGCCCCGGGAGCCAAAAACATTCAGTACTTC
v_gene: TRBV7-9
abundance: -
d_gene: -
j_gene: TRBJ2-4
len: 15